These T cell receptor beta chains were read from a single sample in a study of blood T cell repertoires in COVID-19. The assay was immunoSEQ multiplex PCR, and TCRdb's table has in-frame clones only and misses some. Of approximately 80,000 clones listed, around 79% were seen once; the top ten hold more than 15%. The sequencing input was peripheral blood. All receptors derive from a human donor in a cohort sampled during active COVID-19. CDR3s include the opening cysteine and the closing phenylalanine or tryptophan. The D gene is left open where the match is weak. Clone size is stated in some rows and not others, as once, few, many or a class when expanded.

d_call,j_call,clone_size,v_call,cdr3_length,cdr3_aa,cdr3_nt
NA,TRBJ1-1,NA,TRBV18,12,CASSREWTEAFF,TGTGCCAGCTCTCGGGAGTGGACTGAAGCTTTCTTT
NA,TRBJ1-1,few,TRBV5-5,15,CASSLVGAEFTEAFF,TGTGCCAGCAGCTTGGTGGGGGCCGAATTCACTGAAGCTTTCTTT
NA,TRBJ2-1,NA,TRBV19,17,CASSIIRGGSSYNEQFF,TGTGCCAGTAGTATAATTAGGGGGGGGAGCTCCTACAATGAGCAGTTCTTC
TRBD1,TRBJ2-1,NA,TRBV29-1,15,CSAGGGQSSYNEQFF,TGCAGCGCGGGTGGGGGACAGAGCTCCTACAATGAGCAGTTCTTC
TRBD1,TRBJ1-5,NA,TRBV14,15,CASSSGTGDNQPQHF,TGTGCCAGCAGCTCTGGGACAGGGGACAATCAGCCCCAGCATTTT
TRBD1,TRBJ1-2,NA,TRBV5-1,16,CASSGPGTGSNYGYTF,TGCGCCAGCAGCGGCCCCGGGACAGGGTCTAACTATGGCTACACCTTC
TRBD2,TRBJ2-5,NA,TRBV7-2,15,CASSLGLAGGETQYF,TGTGCCAGCAGCTTAGGACTAGCGGGAGGAGAGACCCAGTACTTC
NA,TRBJ1-1,NA,TRBV22-1,15,CPGSAPWTANTEAFF,TGTCCTGGGAGCGCACCCTGGACAGCGAACACTGAAGCTTTCTTT
NA,TRBJ1-4,NA,TRBV29-1,15,CSAGSSGGVEEKLFF,TGCAGCGCCGGATCCTCAGGAGGGGTAGAGGAAAAACTGTTTTTT
TRBD1,TRBJ2-5,NA,TRBV7-6,16,CASSLGWAGGQETQYF,TGTGCCAGCAGCTTAGGGTGGGCAGGGGGTCAAGAGACCCAGTACTTC
TRBD1,TRBJ1-1,once,TRBV3-1/TRBV3-2,14,CASSRRDSQHEAFF,TGTGCCAGCAGCCGTCGGGACAGCCAACATGAAGCTTTCTTT
NA,TRBJ1-5,NA,TRBV7-2,14,CASSRGGDNQPQHF,TGTGCCAGCAGTAGAGGCGGGGACAATCAGCCCCAGCATTTT
TRBD2,TRBJ2-1,NA,TRBV12-5,16,CASGLVTGGFYNEQFF,TGTGCTAGTGGTTTGGTAACGGGAGGGTTCTACAATGAGCAGTTCTTC
NA,TRBJ2-5,NA,TRBV5-8,14,CASTRRRGLETQYF,TGTGCCAGCACCCGGAGGCGGGGTCTGGAGACCCAGTACTTC
NA,TRBJ1-2,once,TRBV2,12,CASILRGYGYTF,TGTGCCAGCATATTGAGGGGGTATGGCTACACCTTC
TRBD1,TRBJ1-1,NA,TRBV7-3,14,CASSPGRGHTEAFF,TGTGCCAGCAGCCCTGGCAGGGGGCACACTGAAGCTTTCTTT
TRBD1,TRBJ2-7,NA,TRBV5-6,15,CASSLIQGASDEQYF,TGTGCCAGCAGCTTGATACAGGGGGCGTCGGACGAGCAGTACTTC
NA,TRBJ2-1,few,TRBV7-2,13,CASSLGGGNEQFF,TGTGCCAGCAGCTTAGGAGGGGGAAATGAGCAGTTCTTC
TRBD2,TRBJ2-5,NA,TRBV28,16,CASSFPLAGVPETQYF,TGTGCCAGCAGTTTCCCACTAGCGGGGGTCCCGGAGACCCAGTACTTC
NA,TRBJ1-2,NA,TRBV12-5,14,CASGLAGSPDGYTF,TGTGCTAGTGGTTTGGCGGGATCCCCGGACGGCTACACCTTC
NA,TRBJ1-1,NA,TRBV30,11,CAWSHGAEAFF,TGTGCCTGGAGTCACGGAGCTGAAGCTTTCTTT
NA,TRBJ1-1,NA,TRBV7-2,15,CASSLGAVMNTEAFF,TGTGCCAGCAGCTTAGGGGCAGTGATGAACACTGAAGCTTTCTTT
NA,TRBJ2-3,once,TRBV2,13,CASRSLGGDTQYF,TGTGCCAGCAGAAGTCTAGGGGGAGATACGCAGTATTTT
TRBD2,TRBJ2-3,NA,TRBV11-2,14,CASSRGTSGDTQYF,TGTGCCAGCAGCCGTGGGACTAGCGGGGATACGCAGTATTTT
TRBD1,TRBJ1-1,NA,TRBV6-5,12,CASSPRQGEAFF,TGTGCCAGCAGCCCGAGACAGGGGGAAGCTTTCTTT
TRBD2,TRBJ2-7,many,TRBV19,16,CASSPRTSGITYEQYF,TGTGCCAGTAGTCCCCGAACTAGCGGGATAACCTACGAGCAGTACTTC
TRBD2,TRBJ2-4,NA,TRBV7-9,18,CASSYPGLAILAKNIQYF,TGTGCCAGCAGCTACCCGGGACTAGCAATTCTAGCCAAAAACATTCAGTACTTC
NA,TRBJ1-2,NA,TRBV3-1/TRBV3-2,13,CASSLRGGNGYTF,TGTGCCAGCAGCCTGCGGGGAGGGAATGGCTACACCTTC
TRBD1,TRBJ1-1,NA,TRBV27,14,CASSLTGGWTEAFF,TGTGCCAGCAGTCTCACAGGGGGCTGGACTGAAGCTTTCTTT
TRBD1,TRBJ1-1,NA,TRBV6-2/TRBV6-3,16,CASSFLPGQSNTEAFF,TGTGCCAGCAGTTTTCTACCGGGACAGTCGAACACTGAAGCTTTCTTT
NA,TRBJ2-3,NA,TRBV18,14,CASSPGPITDTQYF,TGTGCCAGCTCACCGGGCCCCATCACAGATACGCAGTATTTT
NA,TRBJ2-3,NA,TRBV19,16,CASSKWMGKVLDTQYF,TGTGCCAGTAGTAAGTGGATGGGCAAAGTTTTGGATACGCAGTATTTT